Included here is one T cell receptor beta chain sequence, with context. Per the authors' pipeline: Amplification of reference gene primers provided the estimated nucleated cell counts. The data were produced by immunoSEQ multiplex PCR, yet TCRdb's version contains in-frame clones alone and is incomplete. That table is the source of V, J and clone size, and D and trimming were worked out from the DNA. The sample carries 300,000 to 400,000 clones, roughly 86% recorded once. Patients from Seattle were sampled longitudinally, starting during active infection. This specimen comes from a study of blood T cell repertoires in COVID-19. At the level of the study: Samples taken during acute and convalescent COVID-19 were collected in the United States, Italy and Spain. PBMCs, B-cell-depleted T cells, or T cells provided the cDNA or gDNA that made up the material.

This CDR3 comprises 19 residues. Germline V gene data show CDR1 as MGHRA and CDR2 as YSYEKL. Deletions cut 1 base from V and 4 bases from J, with 20 bases between. This receptor was taken from a woman aged 70-85 years with COVID-19, enrolled during active disease. The J gene is TRBJ1-6, the V gene TRBV4-1; TRBD1 is a possible D gene (6 bases). The sequenced material came from peripheral blood. The DNA for the CDR3 is TGCGCCAGCAGCCAAGTTTGGGGGCAGACAGGCCCATATAATTCACCCCTCCACTTT. Protein sequence: CASSQVWGQTGPYNSPLHF.